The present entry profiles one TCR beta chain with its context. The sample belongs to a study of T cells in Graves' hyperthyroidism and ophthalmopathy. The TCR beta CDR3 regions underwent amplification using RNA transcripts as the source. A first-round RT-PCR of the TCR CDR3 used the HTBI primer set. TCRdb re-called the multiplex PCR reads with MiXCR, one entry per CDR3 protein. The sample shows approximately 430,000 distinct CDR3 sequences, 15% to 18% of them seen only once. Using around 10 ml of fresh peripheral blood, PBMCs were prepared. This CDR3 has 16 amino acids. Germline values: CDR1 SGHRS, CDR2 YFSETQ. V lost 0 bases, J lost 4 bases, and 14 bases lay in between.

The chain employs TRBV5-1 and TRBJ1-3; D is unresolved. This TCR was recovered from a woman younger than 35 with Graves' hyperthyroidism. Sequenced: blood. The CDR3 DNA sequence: TGCGCCAGCAGCTTGGCCGGTAGGGTGTCCGGAAACACCATATATTTT. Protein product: CASSLAGRVSGNTIYF.